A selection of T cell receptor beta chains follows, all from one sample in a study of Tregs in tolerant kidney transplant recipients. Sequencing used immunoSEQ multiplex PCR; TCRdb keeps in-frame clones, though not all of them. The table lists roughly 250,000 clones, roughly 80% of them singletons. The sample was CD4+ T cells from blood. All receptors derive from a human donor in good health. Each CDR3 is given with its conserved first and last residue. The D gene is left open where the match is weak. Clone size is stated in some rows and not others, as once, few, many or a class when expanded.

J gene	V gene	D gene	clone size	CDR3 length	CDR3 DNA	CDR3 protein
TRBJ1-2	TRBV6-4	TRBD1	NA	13	TGTGCCAGCAGCGGGGACAGGGGATATGGCTACACCTTC	CASSGDRGYGYTF
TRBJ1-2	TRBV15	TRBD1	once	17	TGTGCCACCAGCAGAGGGGACAGGGGATATCCTAACTATGGCTACACCTTC	CATSRGDRGYPNYGYTF
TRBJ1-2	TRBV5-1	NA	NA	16	TGCGCCAGCAGCTTGAAACCCCCAGGGGCCGACTATGGCTACACCTTC	CASSLKPPGADYGYTF
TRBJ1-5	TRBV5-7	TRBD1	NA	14	TGTGCCAGCAGCCGGGGACAGGGCAATCAGCCCCAGCATTTT	CASSRGQGNQPQHF
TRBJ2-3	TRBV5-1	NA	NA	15	TGCGCCAGCAGCCGATGGGACGGAAGCACAGATACGCAGTATTTT	CASSRWDGSTDTQYF
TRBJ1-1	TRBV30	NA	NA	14	TGTGCCTGGGAAAGGGACCGAATGTACACTGAAGCTTTCTTT	CAWERDRMYTEAFF
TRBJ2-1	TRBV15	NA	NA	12	TGTGCCACCAGCCGTAGTGTAAATGAGCAGTTCTTC	CATSRSVNEQFF
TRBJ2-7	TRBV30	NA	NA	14	TGTGCCTGGAGTGAGACAGAAAGGTCAGACGAGCAGTACTTC	CAWSETERSDEQYF
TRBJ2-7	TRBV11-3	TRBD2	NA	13	TGTGCCAGCAGCATCCTTAGCGGGAGCGAGCAGTACTTC	CASSILSGSEQYF
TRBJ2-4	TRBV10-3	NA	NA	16	TGTGCCATCAGTGATAGGCAGACGGTAGCCAAAAACATTCAGTACTTC	CAISDRQTVAKNIQYF
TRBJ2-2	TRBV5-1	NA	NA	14	TGCGCCAGCAGCTTTGAGTGGGCGGGACAGGAGCTGTTTTTT	CASSFEWAGQELFF
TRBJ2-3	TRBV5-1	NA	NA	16	TGCGCCAGCAGCGCCTTGGTTACAGGGAGTCGGGATACGCAGTATTTT	CASSALVTGSRDTQYF
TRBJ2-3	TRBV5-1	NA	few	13	TGCGCCAGCTCTACCCGGGGCACAGATACGCAGTATTTT	CASSTRGTDTQYF
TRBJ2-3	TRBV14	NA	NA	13	TGTGCCAGCAGCCAAGGAGCGGGAGATACGCAGTATTTT	CASSQGAGDTQYF
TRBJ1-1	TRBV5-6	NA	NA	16	TGTGCCAGCAGCTTGCCAGGCCGCAGAATGAACACTGAAGCTTTCTTT	CASSLPGRRMNTEAFF
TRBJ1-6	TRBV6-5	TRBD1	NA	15	TGTGCCAGCAGAACGGACAGGGTGGACAATTCACCCCTCCACTTT	CASRTDRVDNSPLHF
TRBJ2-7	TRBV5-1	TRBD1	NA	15	TGCGCCAGCAGCTTGGCATCGGGACAGAACTACGAGCAGTACTTC	CASSLASGQNYEQYF
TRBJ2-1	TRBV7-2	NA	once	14	TGTGCCAGCAGCTTAGATGTCCTGATTACGCGGCAGTTCTTC	CASSLDVLITRQFF
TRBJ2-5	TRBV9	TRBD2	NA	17	TGTGCCAGCAGCAAGCGGACTAGCGGGGGGGCCTGGGAGACCCAGTACTTC	CASSKRTSGGAWETQYF
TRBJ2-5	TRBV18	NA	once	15	TGTGCCAGCTCGCAGGGCGAGGGGCGCGAGGAGACCCAGTACTTC	CASSQGEGREETQYF